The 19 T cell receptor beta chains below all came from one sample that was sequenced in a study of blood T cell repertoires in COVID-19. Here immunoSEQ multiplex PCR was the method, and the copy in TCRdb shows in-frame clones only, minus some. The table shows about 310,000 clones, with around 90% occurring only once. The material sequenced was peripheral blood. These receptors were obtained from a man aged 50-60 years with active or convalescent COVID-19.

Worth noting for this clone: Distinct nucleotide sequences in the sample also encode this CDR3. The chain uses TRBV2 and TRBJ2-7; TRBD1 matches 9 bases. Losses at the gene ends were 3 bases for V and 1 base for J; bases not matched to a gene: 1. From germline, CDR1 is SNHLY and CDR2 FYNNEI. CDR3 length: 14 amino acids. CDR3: CASSEGQGSYEQYF. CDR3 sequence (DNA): TGTGCCAGCAGTGAGGGACAGGGATCCTACGAGCAGTACTTC. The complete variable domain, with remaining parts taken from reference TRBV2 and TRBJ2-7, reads EPEVTQTPSHQVTQMGQEVILRCVPISNHLYFYWYRQILGQKVEFLVSFYNNEISEKSEIFDDQFSVERPDGSNFTLKIRSTKLEDSAMYFCASSEGQGSYEQYFGPGTRLTVT.

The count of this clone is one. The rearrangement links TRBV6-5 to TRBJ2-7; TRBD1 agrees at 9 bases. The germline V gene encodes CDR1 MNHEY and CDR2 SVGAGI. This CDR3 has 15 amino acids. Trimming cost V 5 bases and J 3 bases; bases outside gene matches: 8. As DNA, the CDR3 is TGTGCCAGCAGTAGAACGGGACAGGGAATCTACGAGCAGTACTTC. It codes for CASSRTGQGIYEQYF.

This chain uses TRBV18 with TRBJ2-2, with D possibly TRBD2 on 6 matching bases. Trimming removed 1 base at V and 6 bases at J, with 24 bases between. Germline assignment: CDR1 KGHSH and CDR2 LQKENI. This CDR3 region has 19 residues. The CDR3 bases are TGTGCCAGCTCACCACTCTATCTACGACGGGGGTCCGTACCCGGGGAGCTGTTTTTT. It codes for CASSPLYLRRGSVPGELFF.

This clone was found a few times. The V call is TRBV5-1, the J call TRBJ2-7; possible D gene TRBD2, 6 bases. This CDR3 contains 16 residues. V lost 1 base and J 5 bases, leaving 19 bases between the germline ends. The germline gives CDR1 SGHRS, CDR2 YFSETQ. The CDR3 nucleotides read TGCGCCAGCAGCTTGCCCCTCGGGGGTTGGAGGGACGAGCAGTACTTC. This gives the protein CASSLPLGGWRDEQYF.

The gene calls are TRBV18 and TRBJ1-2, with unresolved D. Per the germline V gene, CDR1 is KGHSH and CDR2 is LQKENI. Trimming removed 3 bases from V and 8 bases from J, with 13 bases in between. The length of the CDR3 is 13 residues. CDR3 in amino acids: CASSPTGRSGYTF. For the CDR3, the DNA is TGTGCCAGCTCACCTACGGGGAGGAGCGGCTACACCTTC.

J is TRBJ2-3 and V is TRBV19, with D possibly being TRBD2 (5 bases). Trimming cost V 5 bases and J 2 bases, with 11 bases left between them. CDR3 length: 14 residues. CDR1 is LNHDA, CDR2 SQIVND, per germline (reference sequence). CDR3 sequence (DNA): TGTGCCAGTAGTCCACGAGCGGACACAGATACGCAGTATTTT. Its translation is CASSPRADTDTQYF.

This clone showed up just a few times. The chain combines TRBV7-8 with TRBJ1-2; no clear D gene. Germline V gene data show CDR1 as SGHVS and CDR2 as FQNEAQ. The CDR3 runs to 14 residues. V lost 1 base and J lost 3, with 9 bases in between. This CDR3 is CASSLDVGDYGYTF. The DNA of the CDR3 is TGTGCCAGCAGCTTAGATGTCGGTGACTATGGCTACACCTTC.

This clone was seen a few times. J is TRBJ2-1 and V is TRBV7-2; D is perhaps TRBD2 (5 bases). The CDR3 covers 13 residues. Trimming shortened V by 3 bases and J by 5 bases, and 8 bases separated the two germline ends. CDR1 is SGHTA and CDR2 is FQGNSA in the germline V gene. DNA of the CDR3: TGTGCCAGCAGCTTTATGGGAGACAATGAGCAGTTCTTC. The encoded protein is CASSFMGDNEQFF.

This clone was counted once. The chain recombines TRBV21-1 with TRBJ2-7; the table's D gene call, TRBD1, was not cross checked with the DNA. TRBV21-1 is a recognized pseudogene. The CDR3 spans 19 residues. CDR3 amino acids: CASSKALARSGGREYEQYF. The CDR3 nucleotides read TGTGCCAGCAGCAAAGCGCTGGCCAGGAGTGGGGGCAGGGAGTACGAGCAGTACTTC.

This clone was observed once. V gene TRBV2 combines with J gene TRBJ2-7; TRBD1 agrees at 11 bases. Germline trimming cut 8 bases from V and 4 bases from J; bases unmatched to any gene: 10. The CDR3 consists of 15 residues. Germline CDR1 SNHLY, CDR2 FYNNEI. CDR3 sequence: CASRWTGGAGYEQYF. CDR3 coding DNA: TGTGCCAGCCGTTGGACAGGGGGCGCGGGATACGAGCAGTACTTC.

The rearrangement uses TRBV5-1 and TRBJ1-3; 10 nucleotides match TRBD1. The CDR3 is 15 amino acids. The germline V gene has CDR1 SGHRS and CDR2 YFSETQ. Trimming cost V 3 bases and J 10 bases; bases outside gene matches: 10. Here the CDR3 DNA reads TGCGCCAGCAGCTACGATCCGGGACAGGGGTCAACCATATATTTT. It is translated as CASSYDPGQGSTIYF.

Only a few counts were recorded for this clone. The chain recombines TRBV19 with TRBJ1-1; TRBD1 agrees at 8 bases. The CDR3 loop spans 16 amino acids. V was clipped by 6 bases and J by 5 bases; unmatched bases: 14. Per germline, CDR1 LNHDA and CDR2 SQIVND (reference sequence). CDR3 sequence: CASREPSGGGWTEAFF. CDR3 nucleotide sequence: TGTGCCAGTAGGGAACCCTCAGGGGGCGGTTGGACTGAAGCTTTCTTT. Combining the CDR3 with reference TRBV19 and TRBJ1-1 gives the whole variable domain DGGITQSPKYLFRKEGQNVTLSCEQNLNHDAMYWYRQDPGQGLRLIYYSQIVNDFQKGDIAEGYSVSREKKESFPLTVTSAQKNPTAFYLCASREPSGGGWTEAFFGQGTRLTVV.

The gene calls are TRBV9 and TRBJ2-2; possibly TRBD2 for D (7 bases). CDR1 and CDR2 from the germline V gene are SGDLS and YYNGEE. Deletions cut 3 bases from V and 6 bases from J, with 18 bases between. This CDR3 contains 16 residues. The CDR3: CASSAPRGASAGELFF. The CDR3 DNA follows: TGTGCCAGCAGCGCCCCCCGGGGGGCCAGCGCCGGGGAGCTGTTTTTT.

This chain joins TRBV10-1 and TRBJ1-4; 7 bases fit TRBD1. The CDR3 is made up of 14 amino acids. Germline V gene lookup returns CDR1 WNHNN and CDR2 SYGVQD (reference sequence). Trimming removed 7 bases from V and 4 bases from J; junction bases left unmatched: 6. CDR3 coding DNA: TGCGCCAGCACTTCCGGGACAGATAATGAAAAACTGTTTTTT. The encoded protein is CASTSGTDNEKLFF.

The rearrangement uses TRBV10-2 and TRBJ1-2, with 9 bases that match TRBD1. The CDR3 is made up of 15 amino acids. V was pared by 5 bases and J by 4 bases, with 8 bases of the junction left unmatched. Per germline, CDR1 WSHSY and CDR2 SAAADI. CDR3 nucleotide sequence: TGCGCCAGCAGTCCTCAGACAGGGGGTGGCTATGGCTACACCTTC. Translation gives CASSPQTGGGYGYTF.

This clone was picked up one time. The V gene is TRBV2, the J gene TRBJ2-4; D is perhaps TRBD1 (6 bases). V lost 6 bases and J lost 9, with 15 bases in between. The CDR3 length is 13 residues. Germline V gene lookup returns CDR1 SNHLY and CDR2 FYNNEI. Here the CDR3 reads CASREDSWSIQYF. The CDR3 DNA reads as TGTGCCAGCAGGGAGGACAGCTGGAGCATTCAGTACTTC.

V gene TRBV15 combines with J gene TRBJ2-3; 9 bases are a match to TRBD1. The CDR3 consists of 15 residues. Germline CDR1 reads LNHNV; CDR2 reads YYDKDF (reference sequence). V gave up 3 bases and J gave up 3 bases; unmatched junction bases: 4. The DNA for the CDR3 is TGTGCCACCAGCAGGAGGGACAGGGCGACAGATACGCAGTATTTT. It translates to CATSRRDRATDTQYF.

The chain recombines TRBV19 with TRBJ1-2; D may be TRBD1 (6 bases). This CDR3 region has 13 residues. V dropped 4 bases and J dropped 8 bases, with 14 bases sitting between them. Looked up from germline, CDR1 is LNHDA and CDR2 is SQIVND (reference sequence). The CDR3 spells CASSSRGQRGYTF. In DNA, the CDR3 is TGTGCCAGTAGTAGCCGGGGACAACGGGGCTACACCTTC.

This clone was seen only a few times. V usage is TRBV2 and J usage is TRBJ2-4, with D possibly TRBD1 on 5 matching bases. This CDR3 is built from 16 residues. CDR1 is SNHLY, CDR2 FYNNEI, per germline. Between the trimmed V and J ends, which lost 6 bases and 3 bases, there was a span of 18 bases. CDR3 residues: CASSPEQSGHKNIQYF. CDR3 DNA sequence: TGTGCCAGCAGCCCTGAGCAGTCCGGACACAAAAACATTCAGTACTTC.